The clone carrying this TCR beta chain was recorded a few times. The antigen is undetermined. The data originate from a study of T-cell memory formation after mild COVID-19. For the study at large: The study found TCR clusters largely donor specific.

General study findings and limits: Memory cells collected pre-infection included some clones that later responded, suggesting cross-reactive memory joined. CD4/CD8 balance characterized clones contracting day 15 to 85, and CD4+ skew characterized later expanders.

Researchers used 5'RACE with constant-segment primers to make TCR alpha and TCR beta cDNA libraries that carry sample barcodes and UMIs. TCRdb ran MiXCR on the 5' RACE reads and lists one entry per CDR3 protein. The sample records approximately 450,000 distinct CDR3 sequences, around a sixth being singletons. V shed 0 bases and J 6 bases; nucleotides not matched to a gene: 10. Germline CDR1 reads DFQATT; CDR2 reads SNEGSKA (reference sequence). This CDR3 spans 17 amino acids. Sequencing used PBMCs or a T cell subset sorted from them (not recorded which). V and J are TRBV20-1 and TRBJ2-1, with 11 bases aligning to TRBD1. The sequence came from an adult woman who had mild COVID-19 (a few samples of this study predate the infection). Cell type and time point are not known. CDR3 amino acids: CSARDLWPGQGVNEQFF. In DNA form, the CDR3 reads TGCAGTGCTAGAGACCTTTGGCCGGGACAGGGGGTCAATGAGCAGTTCTTC.